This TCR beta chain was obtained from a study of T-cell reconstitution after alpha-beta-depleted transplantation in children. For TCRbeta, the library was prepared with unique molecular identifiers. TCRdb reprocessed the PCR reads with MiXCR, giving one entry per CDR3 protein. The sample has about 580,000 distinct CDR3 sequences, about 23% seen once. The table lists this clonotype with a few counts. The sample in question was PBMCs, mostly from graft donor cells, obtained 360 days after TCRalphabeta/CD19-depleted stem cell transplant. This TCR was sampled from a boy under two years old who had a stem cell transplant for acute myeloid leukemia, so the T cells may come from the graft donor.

The CDR3 region is CSAREAQGAETQYF. For the CDR3, the DNA is TGCAGTGCTAGAGAGGCTCAGGGGGCGGAGACCCAGTACTTC. V usage is TRBV20-1 and J usage is TRBJ2-5; TRBD1 matches 8 bases. CDR1 and CDR2 (germline): DFQATT, SNEGSKA (reference sequence). V lost 0 bases, J lost 5 bases, and 5 bases stayed unmatched. This CDR3 has 14 residues.